This record concerns one T cell receptor (beta chain) sequence. The target antigen is unknown. The data derive from a study of cytomegalovirus exposure and HLA in healthy donors. The V gene's germline CDR1 is SGHAT and CDR2 FQDESV (reference sequence). The ends lost 5 bases at V and 0 bases at J; junction bases unmatched: 10. The CDR3 runs to 19 residues. The PCR employed 60 Vbeta primers together with 13 Jbeta primers. Repertoires were generated with immunoSEQ multiplex PCR, while TCRdb's copy carries only in-frame clones and drops some. This repertoire shows more than 90,000 clones, 75% found once; its top ten account for roughly 10%. The study's findings and limits: Some V segments (TRBV6-2 and TRBV6-3 among them) were excluded as indistinguishable. Presence/absence analyses treated sequencing depth as roughly uniform across donors. According to a later analysis, most TCR beta chains associated with CMV appeared HLA-restricted. Reportedly, cytomegalovirus status was diagnosed with high sensitivity and specificity.

The source material was PBMCs. The chain joins TRBV11-1 to TRBJ2-7; TRBD2 aligns across 16 bases. This TCR derives from a middle-aged man in good health and CMV-seronegative. CDR3 protein: CASSQAPGLAGGRSYEQYF. The CDR3 DNA reads as TGTGCCAGCAGCCAGGCCCCGGGACTAGCGGGAGGGCGCTCCTACGAGCAGTACTTC.